One sample yielded the 26 T cell receptor beta chains listed below, sequenced in a study of T cells in Graves' hyperthyroidism and ophthalmopathy (dated by TCRdb to the late 2010s). The library was built by means of multiplex PCR. The sequencer was an Illumina HiSeq 2000. The TCR beta CDR3 regions were amplified from RNA transcripts. For the first round of RT-PCR on the TCR CDR3, the HTBI primer set was used together with the Qiagen OneStep RT-PCR kit. TCRdb reprocessed the public reads (quality trimming at Q25 with fastp, clone calling with MiXCR) and kept in-frame beta chains. Here each entry gathers all rows of one CDR3 protein and keeps the most common genes and DNA. The sample profile shows about 400,000 distinct CDR3 sequences; over 12% of them were found once. The biggest ten clones account for around 28% of the sample. Sequencing was done on a sample of blood. The source is a man aged 45 to 65 with Graves' ophthalmopathy.

In this sample, this clonotype turned up many times. This sequence joins TRBV6-1 and TRBJ2-7; 12 positions match TRBD1. The CDR3 length is 15 residues. V lost 6 bases and J lost 5; bases outside the gene matches: 8. The germline V gene encodes CDR1 MNHNS and CDR2 SASEGT. The DNA for the CDR3 is TGTGCCAGCAGGGGGGGGACAGGGGGCGGCCACGAGCAGTACTTC. Residues: CASRGGTGGGHEQYF.

This clonotype was recorded many times. J is TRBJ2-1 and V is TRBV7-6; D gene uncertain. CDR3 length: 11 amino acids. Germline V gene sequence: CDR1 SGHVS, CDR2 FNYEAQ. Trimming removed 8 bases at V and 1 base at J, with 3 bases between. Written as DNA, the CDR3 is TGTGCCAGCGGGTCCTACAATGAGCAGTTCTTC. This gives the protein CASGSYNEQFF.

This clonotype was counted between two and nine times. This chain uses TRBV5-6 with TRBJ2-3; D gene ambiguous. Germline values: CDR1 SGHDT, CDR2 YYEEEE. There are 16 residues in the CDR3. The germline V and J ends were trimmed by 0 bases and 0 bases, with 11 bases remaining between them. The CDR3 here is CASSLDEDPSTDTQYF. The CDR3 coding sequence is TGTGCCAGCAGCTTGGACGAGGATCCTAGCACAGATACGCAGTATTTT.

This clonotype appeared a few times. V is TRBV24-1 and J is TRBJ2-5; 7 nucleotides agree with TRBD1. Germline V gene data show CDR1 as KGHDR and CDR2 as SFDVKD. Unmatched junction bases numbered 15, after V lost 2 bases and J lost 1 base. The CDR3 runs to 19 residues. This CDR3 is CATSDSQGWLTGGQETQYF. Here the CDR3 DNA reads TGTGCCACCAGTGATTCACAGGGGTGGTTAACTGGGGGCCAAGAGACCCAGTACTTC.

This clonotype appeared many times. This rearrangement joins TRBV3-1 to TRBJ1-1; 7 bases agree with TRBD1. Germline assignment: CDR1 LGHDT and CDR2 YNNKEL (reference sequence). CDR3 size: 17 residues. V was clipped by 2 bases and J by 4 bases; unmatched bases: 13. The DNA for the CDR3 is TGTGCCAGCAGCCAAACGCAACCGGGACAGAAGCGCACTGAAGCTTTCTTT. This gives the protein CASSQTQPGQKRTEAFF.

This clonotype showed up many times. J is TRBJ2-5 and V is TRBV11-2, with a weak D call TRBD2 (6 bases). V lost 1 base and J 5 bases, leaving 20 bases between the germline ends. The germline V gene has CDR1 SGHAT and CDR2 FQNNGV. The CDR3 extends over 17 amino acids. CDR3 nucleotides: TGTGCCAGCAGCTTAGGAGGGGCTTCGATTAGCGGCGAGACCCAGTACTTC. As protein: CASSLGGASISGETQYF.

The sample holds many counts of this clonotype. The chain recombines TRBV29-1 with TRBJ2-3, with 7 bases that match TRBD2. CDR1 and CDR2 from the germline V gene are SQVTM and ANQGSEA. J lost 6 bases, V lost 6 bases, and 9 bases had no gene match. The length of the CDR3 is 13 residues. This CDR3 is CSVGTGTTDTQYF. The CDR3 DNA follows: TGCAGCGTCGGAACCGGGACTACCGATACGCAGTATTTT.

The V and J genes are TRBV14 and TRBJ2-2; D gene uncertain. The CDR3 sequence is 13 residues long. The ends were cut back, 6 bases at V and 1 base at J, with 6 bases in the middle. Germline V gene sequence: CDR1 SGHDN, CDR2 FVKESK. This chain's CDR3 is CASRGQNTGELFF. CDR3 sequence (DNA): TGTGCCAGCAGGGGTCAGAACACCGGGGAGCTGTTTTTT.

V is TRBV20-1 and J is TRBJ2-7, with D tentatively TRBD2 (5 bases). Germline loops: CDR1 DFQATT, CDR2 SNEGSKA (reference sequence). V was trimmed by 2 bases and J by 1 base, leaving 12 bases between them. The CDR3 covers 14 residues. The CDR3 here is CSARPPPGSYEQYF. As DNA, the CDR3 is TGCAGTGCTAGACCTCCCCCGGGGTCCTACGAGCAGTACTTC.

This clonotype was counted ten times or more. The V call is TRBV30, the J call TRBJ1-1; D ambiguous. V was clipped by 2 bases and J by 5 bases, with 12 bases between them. The CDR3 sequence is 13 residues long. Germline V gives CDR1 GTSNPN, CDR2 SVGIG (reference sequence). The CDR3 spells CAWSMGAGTEAFF. CDR3 nucleotide sequence: TGTGCCTGGAGTATGGGAGCGGGGACTGAAGCTTTCTTT.

The V gene is TRBV5-1, the J gene TRBJ2-3; TRBD2 matches 7 bases. V gave up 1 base and J gave up 1 base; unmatched junction bases: 3. There are 15 residues in the CDR3. The V gene's germline CDR1 is SGHRS and CDR2 YFSETQ. The CDR3 spells CASSLRTRGTDTQYF. DNA of the CDR3: TGCGCCAGCAGCTTGCGGACTAGGGGCACAGATACGCAGTATTTT.

This clonotype was recorded at least ten times. The CDR3 region is CSARDESNQPQHF. CDR3 nucleotides: TGCAGTGCTAGAGATGAAAGCAATCAGCCCCAGCATTTT. The rearrangement uses TRBV20-1 and TRBJ1-5; D unclear. The V end was cut by 0 bases, the J end by 1 base, with 4 bases between. The CDR3 extends over 13 amino acids. The germline gives CDR1 DFQATT, CDR2 SNEGSKA (reference sequence).

The V and J genes are TRBV7-9 and TRBJ2-3; tentatively, D is TRBD2 (6 bases). V lost 5 bases and J lost 0, with 15 bases in between. The CDR3 spans 16 residues. Germline assignment: CDR1 SEHNR and CDR2 FQNEAQ (reference sequence). The CDR3 DNA sequence: TGTGCCAGCAGCCTTAGGAAGACTAGTAGCACAGATACGCAGTATTTT. Translating it yields CASSLRKTSSTDTQYF.

This clonotype was detected many times. The V call is TRBV5-1, the J call TRBJ2-1; D is unresolved. Germline lookup yields CDR1 SGHRS and CDR2 YFSETQ. CDR3 size: 14 residues. Trimming removed 0 bases from V and 6 bases from J, with 10 bases in between. CDR3 sequence reads: CASSLGYVGNEQFF. DNA for the CDR3: TGCGCCAGCAGCTTGGGATACGTTGGCAATGAGCAGTTCTTC.

This clonotype has at least ten counts. This chain links TRBV12-3 or TRBV12-4 with TRBJ1-2, with 7 nucleotides matching TRBD1. This CDR3 comprises 13 residues. V shed 5 bases, J shed 3 bases, and the junction held 3 bases outside the gene matches. The CDR3 loop is CASSVQGHYGYTF. In nucleotides, the CDR3 is TGTGCCAGCAGTGTACAGGGGCACTATGGCTACACCTTC.

This clonotype came up many times. CDR3 DNA sequence: TGCAGTGCTAGGTTGGGAGGACTAGCGCCCATCGAACAAGAGACCCAGTACTTC. This encodes CSARLGGLAPIEQETQYF. The genes are TRBV20-1 and TRBJ2-5; 9 nucleotides match TRBD2. Germline trimming cut 3 bases from V and 2 bases from J; bases unmatched to any gene: 16. The germline gives CDR1 DFQATT, CDR2 SNEGSKA (reference sequence). The CDR3 consists of 18 residues.

V gene TRBV28 combines with J gene TRBJ2-7; D may be TRBD1 (5 bases). The germline V gene encodes CDR1 MDHEN and CDR2 SYDVKM. The CDR3 consists of 12 residues. V lost 3 bases and J 7 bases, leaving 10 bases between the germline ends. Here the CDR3 DNA reads TGTGCCAGCAGTTTCTGGGGCGCGGAGCAGTACTTC. Amino acids: CASSFWGAEQYF.

The genes are TRBV11-3 and TRBJ2-3; 15 bases agree with TRBD2. J was trimmed by 3 bases and V by 3 bases; bases with no gene match: 10. CDR1 SGHNT and CDR2 YENEEA come from the germline V gene. CDR3 length: 19 residues. CDR3 nucleotides: TGTGCCAGCAGCTTCGGGACTAGCGGGAGGCTTGGATTTACAGATACGCAGTATTTT. Residues: CASSFGTSGRLGFTDTQYF.

Turning to this clonotype: It may be a read error: a sequence one base away is much more abundant. The rearrangement links TRBV11-2 to TRBJ2-2; the D is unclear. The germline gives CDR1 SGHAT, CDR2 FQNNGV. The CDR3 sequence is 13 residues long. CDR3 residues: CTSSRDLGGELFF. The CDR3 bases are TGTACCAGCAGCCGCGACCTGGGGGGGGAGCTGTTTTTT.

This clonotype was found a few times. The gene calls are TRBV6-2 or TRBV6-3 and TRBJ2-3, with 11 bases identical to TRBD2. The germline gives CDR1 MNHEY, CDR2 SVGEGT. J lost 6 bases, V lost 5 bases, and 4 bases had no gene match. The CDR3 has 14 residues. The CDR3 protein is CASSRLAGGDTQYF. Here the CDR3 DNA reads TGTGCCAGCAGTCGTCTAGCGGGGGGCGATACGCAGTATTTT.

This clonotype was counted many times. This sequence joins TRBV7-9 and TRBJ2-5; D is unclear. V was shortened by 5 bases and J by 1 base, with 14 bases between the two germline ends. The CDR3 runs to 15 residues. Germline V gene data show CDR1 as SEHNR and CDR2 as FQNEAQ (reference sequence). This CDR3 reads CASSDPRTVQETQYF. CDR3 in DNA: TGTGCCAGCAGCGACCCAAGGACGGTCCAAGAGACCCAGTACTTC.

The chain employs TRBV14 and TRBJ2-1; D may be TRBD2 (6 bases). The CDR3 is made up of 14 amino acids. Between the trimmed V and J ends, which lost 8 bases and 0 bases, there was a span of 11 bases. Germline CDR1 SGHDN, CDR2 FVKESK. CDR3 bases: TGTGCCAGCGGTACGGGAGTCTCCTACAATGAGCAGTTCTTC. Encoded protein: CASGTGVSYNEQFF. Variable domain in full (rest from reference TRBV14 and TRBJ2-1): EAGVTQFPSHSVIEKGQTVTLRCDPISGHDNLYWYRRVMGKEIKFLLHFVKESKQDESGMPNNRFLAERTGGTYSTLKVQPAELEDSGVYFCASGTGVSYNEQFFGPGTRLTVL.

The chain is built from TRBV27 and TRBJ2-7; maybe TRBD2 (5 bases). The CDR3 sequence is 14 residues long. V lost 6 bases, J lost 0 bases, and 12 bases lay in between. Per the germline V gene, CDR1 is MNHEY and CDR2 is SMNVEV (reference sequence). For the CDR3, the DNA is TGTGCCAGCAGAACTCTACTAGGCTCCTACGAGCAGTACTTC. The encoded protein is CASRTLLGSYEQYF.

This clonotype has more than one count but fewer than ten. The chain recombines TRBV29-1 with TRBJ2-7; D is perhaps TRBD1 or TRBD2 (6 bases each). Trimming took off 6 bases at V and 7 bases at J, with 19 bases between the two ends. The length of the CDR3 is 13 residues. Per the germline V gene, CDR1 is SQVTM and CDR2 is ANQGSEA. This CDR3 is CSVARDRRDEQYF. CDR3 nucleotide sequence: TGCAGCGTGGCTCGTGACAGGAGGGATGAGCAGTACTTC.

This clonotype was seen repeatedly, ten times or more. CDR3 in DNA: TGTGCCAGCAATAACGGACCTAACACTGAAGCTTTCTTT. Encoded protein: CASNNGPNTEAFF. The chain has TRBV12-3 or TRBV12-4 and TRBJ1-1, with D unresolved. The CDR3 length is 13 residues. The germline V and J ends were trimmed by 7 bases and 2 bases, with 11 bases remaining between them.

For this clonotype: A read error may be the cause here, since a much bigger clone is one base away. V gene TRBV2 combines with J gene TRBJ2-7; D remains unclear. Germline assignment: CDR1 SNHLY and CDR2 FYNNEI. Trimming cost V 6 bases and J 5 bases, with 11 bases left between them. The CDR3 sequence is 12 residues long. The CDR3, as DNA: TGTGCCAGCAGGGCAGGAAACGACGAGCAGTACTTC. This encodes CASRAGNDEQYF.